The rows below give T cell receptor beta chains drawn from one sample of a study of T cell changes during pregnancy in multiple sclerosis. Measured with immunoSEQ multiplex PCR; TCRdb has only the in-frame clones, and not every one. In the table there are around 52,000 clones, about 90% of which are singletons. Sequencing was performed on CD4+ T cells from peripheral blood mononuclear cells, taken after pregnancy. All receptors come from a female donor in good health, enrolled as a control in a pregnancy study. Each CDR3 is given with its conserved first and last residue. A D gene is named only where the DNA matches it firmly. The size field is filled for only some rows; it gives once, few, many or a size class.

abundance	d_gene	v_gene	j_gene	CDR3nt	CDR3aa
NA	TRBD1	TRBV7-2	TRBJ2-3	TGTGCCAGCAGCTTTGACAGGGGTTTTACAGATACGCAGTATTTT	CASSFDRGFTDTQYF
NA	TRBD1	TRBV7-2	TRBJ1-5	TGTGCCAGCAGCTTAAATGGAGACAGGGCGCGACAGCCCCAGCATTTT	CASSLNGDRARQPQHF
NA	TRBD2	TRBV2	TRBJ2-1	TGTGCCAGTAGCGGGGGGGCGGTGGTTGAGCAGTTCTTC	CASSGGAVVEQFF
NA	NA	TRBV18	TRBJ1-1	TGTGCCAGCTCACCACTCCGGGGTTCTGGCAACACTGAAGCTTTCTTT	CASSPLRGSGNTEAFF
NA	NA	TRBV7-9	TRBJ2-7	TGTGCCAGCAGCCCCGGGGGCTCCTACGAGCAGTACTTC	CASSPGGSYEQYF
NA	TRBD1	TRBV27	TRBJ2-7	TGTGCCAGCAGTTCCGGGACAGGGAGACCACTATCCTACGAGCAGTACTTC	CASSSGTGRPLSYEQYF
NA	NA	TRBV30	TRBJ2-7	TGTGCCTGGAGTGCCTACAGGGGAGGCTACGAGCAGTACTTC	CAWSAYRGGYEQYF
few	NA	TRBV7-8	TRBJ1-5	TGTGCCAGCAGCTTTCTTGAGGGATTCAATCAGCCCCAGCATTTT	CASSFLEGFNQPQHF
NA	NA	TRBV11-2	TRBJ1-3	TGTGCCAGCAGCTCGGGTATGGGTCCCTCTGGAAACACCATATATTTT	CASSSGMGPSGNTIYF
NA	TRBD1	TRBV18	TRBJ1-4	TGTGCCAGCTCATGGACAGGGCAAGAAAAACTGTTTTTT	CASSWTGQEKLFF
NA	NA	TRBV18	TRBJ2-7	TGTGCCAGCTCACCACCCGGGACTTACCACGAGCAGTACTTC	CASSPPGTYHEQYF
NA	NA	TRBV20-1	TRBJ1-1	TGCAGTGCTAGAGCAGTAACTGAAGCTTTCTTT	CSARAVTEAFF
NA	TRBD1	TRBV29-1	TRBJ2-2	TGCAGCGTTGCGACAGGGGGGTACACCGGGGAGCTGTTTTTT	CSVATGGYTGELFF
NA	NA	TRBV5-1	TRBJ2-7	TGCGCCAGCAGCCATTCCACAGGGTCCTACGAGCAGTACTTC	CASSHSTGSYEQYF
NA	NA	TRBV20-1	TRBJ1-5	TGCAGTGCTGGGGGGGATCAGCCCCAGCATTTT	CSAGGDQPQHF
NA	NA	TRBV11-2	TRBJ1-6	TGTGCCAGCCTTAGGACAGCTCGCTCCTATAATTCACCCCTCCACTTT	CASLRTARSYNSPLHF
NA	NA	TRBV2	TRBJ1-5	TGTGCCAGCAGCTCCCAGCGGGACAGCAATCAGCCCCAGCATTTT	CASSSQRDSNQPQHF
NA	NA	TRBV19	TRBJ2-3	TGTGCCAGTAGTCCGCGCGGGGTACTACGCGGCACAGATACGCAGTATTTT	CASSPRGVLRGTDTQYF
once	TRBD2	TRBV2	TRBJ2-3	TGTGCCAGCAGCCGACTAGCGGGGGATACGCAGTATTTT	CASSRLAGDTQYF
once	NA	TRBV7-8	TRBJ1-2	TGTGCCAGCAGTAAGGGCGGGCAGGGGAAAAACTATGGCTACACCTTC	CASSKGGQGKNYGYTF
NA	TRBD1	TRBV18	TRBJ1-2	TGTGCCAGCTCACCTTCCTCGGGACAGAGGAACTATGGCTACACCTTC	CASSPSSGQRNYGYTF
NA	NA	TRBV6-5	TRBJ2-7	TGTGCCAGCAGTTATGGGACAACCACCTACGAGCAGTACTTC	CASSYGTTTYEQYF